The rows below give T cell receptor beta chains drawn from one sample of a study of T cells after yellow fever vaccination. TCRdb reprocessed the 5' RACE reads with MiXCR, giving one entry per CDR3 protein. The table includes 450,000 to 550,000 distinct CDR3 sequences, just over 20% detected once. The source material was PBMCs, sampled roughly 20 days after the first yellow fever vaccination. The source is a man aged 18 to 35 who received the YFV17D yellow fever vaccine. Each CDR3 is given with its conserved first and last residue. A D gene is named only where the DNA matches it firmly. The size entry is marked missing in some rows and otherwise reads once, few, many or a size class.

j_call v_call clone_size d_call cdr3_aa cdr3_nt
TRBJ1-5 TRBV29-1 . TRBD1 CSAKLPGGINQPQHF TGCAGCGCTAAGCTCCCAGGGGGCATTAATCAGCCCCAGCATTTT
TRBJ1-1 TRBV6-1 . . CASRERGWGTEAFF TGTGCCAGCAGGGAACGAGGGTGGGGCACTGAAGCTTTCTTT
TRBJ2-7 TRBV6-1 once . CASSQGSPYEQYF TGTGCCAGCAGTCAGGGGTCCCCCTACGAGCAGTACTTC
TRBJ1-1 TRBV7-2 . . CASRVGRRGIEAFF TGTGCCAGCAGGGTGGGCAGGAGGGGGATTGAAGCTTTCTTT
TRBJ2-3 TRBV4-3 few . CASSQDRGHLNTDTQYF TGCGCCAGCAGCCAAGATCGGGGACACCTGAATACAGATACGCAGTATTTT
TRBJ2-7 TRBV5-1 few TRBD2 CASSSGLAGLPSSYEQYF TGCGCCAGCAGCTCTGGACTAGCGGGGTTACCGTCTTCCTACGAGCAGTACTTC
TRBJ1-1 TRBV9 . . CASSAGWMNTEAFF TGTGCCAGCAGTGCAGGTTGGATGAACACTGAAGCTTTCTTT
TRBJ2-1 TRBV4-1 few TRBD2 CASSPRGGGTYNEQFF TGCGCCAGCAGCCCCCGGGGGGGGGGTACCTACAATGAGCAGTTCTTC
TRBJ1-2 TRBV12-3/TRBV12-4 many . CASSFTGNYGYTF TGCGCCAGCAGCTTTACAGGGAACTATGGCTACACCTTC
TRBJ1-6 TRBV27 . . CASSLSLRAPLHF TGTGCCAGCAGTTTATCGCTGCGGGCACCCCTCCACTTT
TRBJ1-5 TRBV19 . . CASNINNQPQHF TGTGCCAGTAACATCAATAATCAGCCCCAGCATTTT
TRBJ2-5 TRBV5-8 . TRBD2 CASSWGPLAGYQETQYF TGTGCCAGCAGCTGGGGCCCACTAGCGGGGTACCAAGAGACCCAGTACTTC
TRBJ2-1 TRBV5-1 few . CASSFLDGEQFF TGCGCCAGCAGCTTTTTGGACGGGGAGCAGTTCTTC
TRBJ2-5 TRBV5-1 many TRBD2 CASSLLGGGVGRETQYF TGCGCCAGCAGCCTTCTGGGCGGGGGGGTCGGAAGAGAGACCCAGTACTTC
TRBJ2-1 TRBV2 . . CASTYRESQFF TGTGCCAGCACCTACAGGGAGTCGCAGTTCTTC
TRBJ1-1 TRBV5-1 few . CASSRGMARDGDSEAFF TGCGCCAGCAGCCGTGGCATGGCGAGGGATGGGGACTCTGAAGCTTTCTTT
TRBJ2-3 TRBV5-1 many . CASSGSAGMGTDTQYF TGCGCCAGCAGCGGTTCAGCAGGGATGGGCACAGATACGCAGTATTTT
TRBJ2-1 TRBV5-1 few TRBD2 CASSGWTSGGWNNEQFF TGCGCCAGCAGCGGATGGACTAGCGGGGGGTGGAACAATGAGCAGTTCTTC
TRBJ1-6 TRBV5-1 few . CASSPKQGSPLHF TGCGCCAGCAGCCCAAAACAGGGTTCACCCCTCCACTTT
TRBJ2-7 TRBV6-5 few . CASSLVGNYEQYF TGTGCCAGCAGTTTGGTGGGGAACTACGAGCAGTACTTC
TRBJ2-7 TRBV5-1 . . CASSLVVGAAYEQYF TGCGCCAGCAGCTTGGTAGTTGGGGCAGCCTACGAGCAGTACTTC
TRBJ2-7 TRBV12-3/TRBV12-4 . . CASSLAASAYEQYF TGTGCCAGCAGTTTAGCGGCCTCGGCCTACGAGCAGTACTTC
TRBJ1-5 TRBV15 . . CATSRDTGSNQPQHF TGTGCCACCAGCAGAGATACAGGTAGCAATCAGCCCCAGCATTTT
TRBJ1-5 TRBV7-2 many . CASSFGRYSNQPQHF TGTGCCAGCAGCTTCGGTCGGTATAGCAATCAGCCCCAGCATTTT
TRBJ2-7 TRBV7-2 few . CASSLYKGGEQYF TGTGCCAGCAGCTTATACAAGGGGGGCGAGCAGTACTTC
TRBJ2-7 TRBV5-1 few TRBD2 CASSWGLAEINEQYF TGCGCCAGCAGCTGGGGACTAGCAGAGATCAACGAGCAGTACTTC
TRBJ2-3 TRBV19 few TRBD2 CASSIVAGGTDTQYF TGTGCCAGTAGTATAGTGGCGGGGGGCACAGATACGCAGTATTTT
TRBJ1-2 TRBV7-9 . . CASSAPINYGYTF TGTGCCAGCAGCGCGCCGATTAACTATGGCTACACCTTC
TRBJ2-1 TRBV7-3 few TRBD2 CASSLNSGDLQFF TGTGCCAGCAGCTTAAATAGCGGGGATCTGCAGTTCTTC
TRBJ2-2 TRBV2 few TRBD2 CASSPGLAGPNTGELFF TGTGCCAGCAGCCCAGGACTAGCGGGGCCTAACACCGGGGAGCTGTTTTTT
TRBJ2-3 TRBV18 . . CASSPRTATDTQYF TGTGCCAGCTCACCCCGGACGGCCACAGATACGCAGTATTTT
TRBJ2-7 TRBV10-3 . . CAISSVYEQYF TGTGCCATCAGTTCGGTCTACGAGCAGTACTTC
TRBJ2-7 TRBV7-9 . . CASSSPQGLGSYEQYF TGTGCCAGCAGCTCGCCTCAGGGGTTGGGCTCCTACGAGCAGTACTTC
TRBJ1-4 TRBV6-2/TRBV6-3 few . CASRRDPGGLFF TGTGCCAGCAGACGAGACCCCGGAGGACTGTTTTTT
TRBJ1-2 TRBV7-9 few . CASSTRGLNYGYTF TGTGCCAGCAGCACCAGGGGACTCAACTATGGCTACACCTTC
TRBJ2-1 TRBV7-3 . . CASSSLRTGSENNEQFF TGTGCCAGCAGTTCCCTCCGTACAGGGTCGGAGAACAATGAGCAGTTCTTC
TRBJ1-4 TRBV6-1 . . CASRTLGRATNEKLFF TGTGCCAGCCGAACCCTCGGCAGGGCCACTAATGAAAAACTGTTTTTT
TRBJ2-2 TRBV2 few TRBD2 CASRQLAGGTGELFF TGTGCCAGCAGGCAACTAGCGGGGGGCACCGGGGAGCTGTTTTTT
TRBJ1-1 TRBV5-6 . . CASSLGIQEAKAFF TGTGCCAGCAGCTTGGGGATACAGGAGGCGAAAGCTTTCTTT
TRBJ2-5 TRBV29-1 . . CSVEDLLGQGAGETQYF TGCAGCGTTGAAGATCTTTTGGGTCAGGGTGCGGGGGAGACCCAGTACTTC
TRBJ2-5 TRBV28 . . CASAEGGRKETQYF TGTGCCTCAGCAGAAGGGGGACGCAAAGAGACCCAGTACTTC
TRBJ2-3 TRBV7-2 . . CASSDGGVGGSRDTQYF TGTGCCAGCAGCGACGGGGGAGTAGGGGGATCACGGGATACGCAGTATTTT
TRBJ1-1 TRBV4-3 . . CASSQDTPNTEAFF TGCGCCAGCAGCCAAGATACACCGAACACTGAAGCTTTCTTT
TRBJ1-1 TRBV21-1 . . CASSTGLLCEAFF TGTGCCAGCAGCACAGGACTCCTCTGTGAAGCTTTCTTT
TRBJ2-1 TRBV20-1 . TRBD2 CSASASGGNEQFF TGCAGTGCTAGCGCTAGCGGGGGGAATGAGCAGTTCTTC
TRBJ1-1 TRBV5-6 . . CASSLWGSATEAFF TGTGCCAGCAGCTTGTGGGGTAGTGCGACTGAAGCTTTCTTT
TRBJ2-1 TRBV7-9 few TRBD2 CASSRAGGQDNEQFF TGTGCCAGCAGCCGGGCGGGGGGCCAGGACAATGAGCAGTTCTTC
TRBJ2-1 TRBV9 . . CASSVTPDNEQFF TGTGCCAGCAGCGTAACCCCAGACAATGAGCAGTTCTTC
TRBJ1-6 TRBV9 few . CASSSRQANSPLHF TGTGCCAGCAGCTCCCGACAGGCGAATTCACCCCTCCACTTT
TRBJ2-7 TRBV12-3/TRBV12-4 . . CASSERQVTPDF TGTGCCAGCAGTGAACGACAGGTTACCCCTGACTTC
TRBJ1-5 TRBV12-3/TRBV12-4 . . CASSQGSNQPQHF TGTGCCAGCAGTCAGGGGAGCAATCAGCCCCAGCATTTT
TRBJ2-7 TRBV4-1 . . CASSHAPGSSYEQYF TGCGCCAGCAGTCACGCCCCCGGAAGCTCCTACGAGCAGTACTTC
TRBJ2-3 TRBV20-1 . TRBD2 CSASTSGDDTDTQYF TGCAGTGCCTCGACTAGCGGGGACGACACAGATACGCAGTATTTT
TRBJ2-5 TRBV20-1 . . CSAPQGGQETQYF TGCAGTGCTCCCCAAGGGGGGCAAGAGACCCAGTACTTC
TRBJ1-4 TRBV9 . . CASSVSQGDEKLFF TGTGCCAGCAGCGTTTCTCAGGGAGATGAAAAACTGTTTTTT
TRBJ1-3 TRBV7-9 many . CASSLNLRSGNTIYF TGTGCCAGCAGCTTAAACCTTCGCTCTGGAAACACCATATATTTT
TRBJ2-3 TRBV6-1 few . CASRDVDTQYF TGTGCCAGCCGGGACGTAGATACGCAGTATTTT